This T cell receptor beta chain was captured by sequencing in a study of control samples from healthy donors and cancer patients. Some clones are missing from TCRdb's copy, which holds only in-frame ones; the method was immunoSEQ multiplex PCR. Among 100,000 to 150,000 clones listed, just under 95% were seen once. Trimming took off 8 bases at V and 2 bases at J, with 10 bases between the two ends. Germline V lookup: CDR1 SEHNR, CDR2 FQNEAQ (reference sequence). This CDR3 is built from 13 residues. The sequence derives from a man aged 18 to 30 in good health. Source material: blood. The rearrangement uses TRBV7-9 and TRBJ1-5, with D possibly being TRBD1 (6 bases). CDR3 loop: CASGEGGNQPQHF. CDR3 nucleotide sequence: TGTGCCAGCGGGGAGGGGGGCAATCAGCCCCAGCATTTT.